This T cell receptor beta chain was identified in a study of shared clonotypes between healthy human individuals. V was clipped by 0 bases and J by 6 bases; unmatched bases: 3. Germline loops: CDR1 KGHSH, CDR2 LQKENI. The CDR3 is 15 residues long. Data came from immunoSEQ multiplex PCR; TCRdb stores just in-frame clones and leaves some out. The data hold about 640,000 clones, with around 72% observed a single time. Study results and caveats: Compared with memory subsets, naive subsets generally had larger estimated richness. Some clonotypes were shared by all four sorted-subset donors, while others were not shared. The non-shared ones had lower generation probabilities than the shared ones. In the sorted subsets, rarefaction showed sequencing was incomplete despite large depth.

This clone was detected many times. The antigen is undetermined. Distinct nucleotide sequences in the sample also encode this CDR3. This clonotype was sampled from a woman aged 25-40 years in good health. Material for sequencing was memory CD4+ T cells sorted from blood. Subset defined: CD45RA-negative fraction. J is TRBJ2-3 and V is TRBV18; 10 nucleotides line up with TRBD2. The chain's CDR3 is CASSPPLAGEDTQYF. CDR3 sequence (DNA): TGTGCCAGCTCACCACCTCTAGCGGGAGAGGATACGCAGTATTTT.